The 23 T cell receptor beta chains given below trace back to one sample, sequenced in a study of blood T cell repertoires in COVID-19. Only in-frame clones appear in the TCRdb table, and some are missing; sequencing was by immunoSEQ multiplex PCR. The repertoire holds about 210,000 clones, roughly 82% seen once, with around 9.5% in the top ten. The sequenced sample consisted of peripheral blood. These receptors originate from a man aged 45-60 years with active or convalescent COVID-19.

The V call is TRBV4-1, the J call TRBJ1-1, with D maybe TRBD1 (6 bases). Per germline, CDR1 MGHRA and CDR2 YSYEKL. This CDR3 is 15 amino acids long. The V end lost 0 bases, the J end lost 4 bases, and 12 bases lay between the germline ends. The CDR3 protein is CASSQEGKTGTEAFF. The CDR3 DNA is TGCGCCAGCAGCCAAGAAGGGAAGACAGGCACTGAAGCTTTCTTT.

This clone was observed a handful of times. This chain joins TRBV4-1 and TRBJ1-6; D is possibly TRBD1 (5 bases). Germline V gene data show CDR1 as MGHRA and CDR2 as YSYEKL. The CDR3 has 15 amino acids. V was cut by 0 bases and J by 7 bases, with 10 bases left in between. The CDR3 spells CASSQDNNRNSPLHF. CDR3 nucleotide sequence: TGCGCCAGCAGCCAAGATAACAACAGGAATTCACCCCTCCACTTT.

In nucleotides, the CDR3 is TGTGCCAGCAAGACAGGGGGCATCTACAATGAGCAGTTCTTC. Amino acids: CASKTGGIYNEQFF. The V gene is TRBV2, the J gene TRBJ2-1, with TRBD1 identical over 10 bases. The CDR3 has 14 amino acids. CDR1 is SNHLY and CDR2 is FYNNEI in the germline V gene. Germline trimming cut 7 bases from V and 3 bases from J; bases unmatched to any gene: 3.

The chain recombines TRBV9 with TRBJ2-2; maybe TRBD2 (5 bases). V lost 0 bases and J lost 4, with 10 bases in between. The CDR3 is 15 residues long. CDR1 is SGDLS and CDR2 is YYNGEE in the germline V gene. The CDR3 loop is CASSVEFAGTGELFF. The DNA of the CDR3 is TGTGCCAGCAGCGTAGAATTTGCGGGCACCGGGGAGCTGTTTTTT.

V usage is TRBV7-3 and J usage is TRBJ2-2; 11 bases line up with TRBD1. J was trimmed by 5 bases and V by 5 bases; bases with no gene match: 4. CDR3 length equals 15 residues. CDR1 SGHTA and CDR2 FQGTGA come from the germline V gene. The CDR3 sequence is CASSVGTGGTGELFF. Written as DNA, the CDR3 is TGTGCCAGCAGCGTAGGGACAGGGGGGACCGGGGAGCTGTTTTTT.

The chain carries TRBV7-9 and TRBJ1-5, with D unresolved. Germline CDR1 SEHNR, CDR2 FQNEAQ (reference sequence). Trimming took off 1 base at V and 7 bases at J, with 14 bases between the two ends. This CDR3 has 15 amino acids. CDR3 bases: TGTGCCAGCAGCTTAGGGGCTAGCGGAGACCAGCCCCAGCATTTT. It specifies CASSLGASGDQPQHF.

This clone was picked up one time. The V call is TRBV5-4, the J call TRBJ2-6, with D tentatively TRBD2 (7 bases). Germline V lookup: CDR1 SGHNT, CDR2 YYREEE (reference sequence). This CDR3 has 17 amino acids. Trimming took 6 bases from V and 8 from J, leaving 24 bases between them. The CDR3 DNA is TGTGCCAGCACCCCTCCCGGGGGGCCTCGGGGGACCAACGTCCTGACTTTC. As protein: CASTPPGGPRGTNVLTF.

The genes are TRBV7-8 and TRBJ1-2; the D is unclear. Between the trimmed V and J ends, which lost 5 bases and 8 bases, there was a span of 15 bases. CDR3 size: 13 residues. Germline-derived CDR1 and CDR2 are SGHVS and FQNEAQ. CDR3 nucleotides: TGTGCCAGCAGCCCCGCCGGGGTATACGGCTACACCTTC. This codes for CASSPAGVYGYTF.

The CDR3 DNA sequence: TGCGCCAGCAGCTGGGACTACAGGCAGCCCCAGCATTTT. Translated: CASSWDYRQPQHF. This chain uses TRBV5-1 with TRBJ1-5; D perhaps matches TRBD1 (5 bases). CDR1 is SGHRS and CDR2 is YFSETQ in the germline V gene. The CDR3 is 13 amino acids. V lost 3 bases and J 7 bases, leaving 11 bases between the germline ends.

The chain combines TRBV10-3 with TRBJ1-1, with D possibly matching TRBD1 (6 bases). Germline V CDR1 and CDR2: ENHRY, SYGVKD. The CDR3 covers 13 residues. The V end lost 0 bases, the J end lost 5 bases, and 7 bases lay between the germline ends. The DNA for the CDR3 is TGTGCCATCAGTGAGTCTACAGGGACTGAAGCTTTCTTT. Its translation: CAISESTGTEAFF.

The chain combines TRBV9 with TRBJ2-3, with TRBD2 matching over 9 bases. V lost 0 bases and J lost 5; bases outside the gene matches: 7. The CDR3 is 16 residues long. Germline V gives CDR1 SGDLS, CDR2 YYNGEE. The CDR3 region is CASSVEAGGLGDTQYF. The CDR3 nucleotides read TGTGCCAGCAGCGTAGAGGCGGGGGGGCTTGGAGATACGCAGTATTTT.

The rearrangement links TRBV28 to TRBJ2-7; D is possibly TRBD2 (5 bases). Trimming removed 6 bases from V and 0 bases from J, with 15 bases in between. CDR3 length: 15 residues. CDR1 and CDR2 from the germline V gene are MDHEN and SYDVKM. The CDR3 DNA reads TGTGCCAGCAGCGCTTGGGTGGGGAGCTCCTACGAGCAGTACGTC. Protein: CASSAWVGSSYEQYV.

This sequence joins TRBV28 and TRBJ1-6; a weak D match, TRBD1 (5 bases). V shed 9 bases and J shed 2 bases, with 11 bases lying between them. Germline CDR1 and CDR2: MDHEN and SYDVKM. The CDR3 totals 14 residues. The CDR3 DNA sequence: TGTGCCAGTCAACAGGACGCCTATAATTCACCCCTCCACTTT. Its translation is CASQQDAYNSPLHF.

The rearrangement uses TRBV2 and TRBJ2-1, with TRBD2 matching over 8 bases. The V segment lost 6 bases and the J segment 10 bases; nucleotides outside the gene matches: 11. The CDR3 spans 14 residues. Germline CDR1 and CDR2: SNHLY and FYNNEI. CDR3 nucleotides: TGTGCCAGCAGGCCCCTAAGTAGCGGGGACGAGCAGTTCTTC. Amino acids: CASRPLSSGDEQFF.

The gene calls are TRBV5-8 and TRBJ2-7; possible D gene TRBD1, 5 bases. This CDR3 is 14 amino acids long. Germline CDR1 and CDR2: SGHTS and YDEGEE. The V and J ends lost 1 base and 7 bases respectively, with 15 bases between them. CDR3 coding DNA: TGTGCCAGCAGCTTGTGGGGCAGGGCGTCGGAGCAGTACGTC. It yields the protein CASSLWGRASEQYV.

The chain carries TRBV5-4 and TRBJ2-5, with TRBD2 matching over 13 bases. Trimming took 4 bases from V and 7 from J; bases not matched to a gene: 10. This CDR3 has 16 amino acids. In germline, CDR1 is SGHNT, CDR2 YYREEE (reference sequence). This chain's CDR3 is CASSHAPTSGGGTQYF. CDR3 DNA sequence: TGTGCCAGCAGCCACGCCCCCACTAGCGGGGGGGGGACCCAGTACTTC. The full variable domain, its missing parts supplied by reference TRBV5-4 and TRBJ2-5, is ETGVTQSPTHLIKTRGQQVTLRCSSQSGHNTVSWYQQALGQGPQFIFQYYREEENGRGNFPPRFSGLQFPNYSSELNVNALELDDSALYLCASSHAPTSGGGTQYFGPGTRLLVL.

The J gene is TRBJ1-6, the V gene TRBV6-6; the match to TRBD1 covers 8 bases. This CDR3 comprises 18 residues. CDR1 is MNHNY, CDR2 SVGAGI, per germline (reference sequence). V dropped 5 bases and J dropped 0; count of bases not matched to a gene: 9. Written as DNA, the CDR3 is TGTGCCAGCAGTCGTGCGACAGGGGTGAGCTCCTATAATTCACCCCTCCACTTT. Translating it yields CASSRATGVSSYNSPLHF.

The rearrangement joins TRBV4-1 to TRBJ1-5, with 12 nucleotides matching TRBD1. The CDR3 sequence is 15 residues long. Trimming cost V 1 base and J 7 bases; bases outside gene matches: 2. Germline loops: CDR1 MGHRA, CDR2 YSYEKL. Here the CDR3 reads CASSQGDRGLQPQHF. CDR3 coding DNA: TGCGCCAGCAGCCAAGGGGACAGGGGGCTCCAGCCCCAGCATTTT.

The chain couples TRBV28 to TRBJ1-2, with 7 bases matching TRBD1. V dropped 2 bases and J dropped 12; count of bases not matched to a gene: 9. This CDR3 spans 13 amino acids. Germline CDR1 reads MDHEN; CDR2 reads SYDVKM. CDR3 in amino acids: CASSLTTGTIHTF. DNA for the CDR3: TGTGCCAGCAGTTTAACGACAGGGACCATTCACACCTTC.

Only one count was recorded for this clone. The rearrangement uses TRBV27 and TRBJ1-1, with D unresolved. This CDR3 is 13 amino acids long. Looked up from germline, CDR1 is MNHEY and CDR2 is SMNVEV (reference sequence). The V end lost 2 bases, the J end lost 0 bases, and 4 bases lay between the germline ends. The CDR3 spells CASSLRMNTEAFF. CDR3 DNA sequence: TGTGCCAGCAGTTTACGTATGAACACTGAAGCTTTCTTT.

This clone is a singleton in its sample. J is TRBJ2-1 and V is TRBV5-1, with a weak D call TRBD2 (5 bases). Germline V gives CDR1 SGHRS, CDR2 YFSETQ. CDR3 length: 13 amino acids. The germline V and J ends were trimmed by 3 bases and 7 bases, with 11 bases remaining between them. CDR3 region: CASSSGSGNEQFF. Here the CDR3 DNA reads TGCGCCAGCAGCTCGGGGAGTGGAAATGAGCAGTTCTTC.

The chain combines TRBV28 with TRBJ1-4; possible D gene TRBD1, 5 bases. CDR3 length equals 15 residues. Trimming pared 2 bases from V and 8 bases from J, leaving 15 bases between. Germline V lookup: CDR1 MDHEN, CDR2 SYDVKM. CDR3 sequence reads: CASSLIMAGQEKLFF. In nucleotides, the CDR3 is TGTGCCAGCAGTTTAATTATGGCGGGGCAGGAAAAACTGTTTTTT.

This clone was counted a few times. V gene TRBV15 combines with J gene TRBJ2-3; the match to TRBD2 covers 8 bases. J gave up 5 bases and V 5 bases, and 9 bases lay outside the gene matches. Germline values: CDR1 LNHNV, CDR2 YYDKDF (reference sequence). CDR3 length equals 15 residues. The CDR3 protein is CATSEPSGSGDTQYF. The CDR3 bases are TGTGCCACCAGCGAACCTAGCGGGTCGGGAGATACGCAGTATTTT.